This T cell receptor beta chain was recorded in a study of T cell clonality in common variable immunodeficiency. This clone was seen repeatedly, ten times or more. Its antigen is currently unknown. The DNA ends 3 residues before the CDR3 does, and the rest of the CDR3 is filled in from the germline J gene. Sequencing used immunoSEQ multiplex PCR; TCRdb keeps in-frame clones, though not all of them. This sample has approximately 50,000 clones, each found more than once. Notes on the study in general: CVID subjects shared fewer TCRbeta clones than healthy controls did. TCRbeta clonality was increased in CVID versus healthy controls.

With V trimmed by 4 bases and J by 2 bases, 5 bases remained unmatched. Germline loops: CDR1 SGHRS, CDR2 YFSETQ. This CDR3 region has 18 residues. The sequenced sample consisted of peripheral blood mononuclear cells. This TCR was recovered from a person aged 18 to 75 in good health. This sequence joins TRBV5-1 and TRBJ2-2, with 16 bases aligning to TRBD2. The CDR3 loop is CASSPGLAGGPNTGELFF. The sequenced part of the CDR3 DNA is TGCGCCAGCAGCCCGGGACTAGCGGGGGGGCCCAACACCGGGGAG.